A single T cell receptor beta chain is shown here with its context. Its antigen remains unknown. Single cDNA molecules in the library carried unique molecular identifiers attached during preparation. TCRdb redid the calling of the RACE reads with MiXCR, one entry per CDR3 protein. The data show about 110,000 distinct CDR3 sequences, under 40% seen once. Trimming cost V 6 bases and J 6 bases; bases outside gene matches: 6. CDR1 is MNHEY and CDR2 is SVGEGT in the germline V gene. CDR3 length: 14 residues. This entry is derived from a study of human T cells and chemical hapten exposure. Study-level results: Sensitizing with DPC caused no change in TCRs above 1 in 1000 frequency.

Time point denoted: patch test 3, about 24 weeks after DPC sensitization. Treatment in this sample: therapeutic diphenylcyclopropenone sensitization with weekly scalp DPC. The V call is TRBV6-2 or TRBV6-3, the J call TRBJ2-1; TRBD2 agrees at 9 bases. The receptor's source is a man aged 35 to 55 with alopecia areata. Some clones in this sample may be carry-over from other donors' samples. Sequences were derived from whole blood, sampled in connection with sensitization to the hapten diphenylcyclopropenone (DPC). DNA for the CDR3: TGTGCCAGCAGAGGGACTAGCCAAGTCAATGAGCAGTTCTTC. This sequence encodes CASRGTSQVNEQFF.